This entry lists 29 T cell receptor beta chains sequenced from one sample in a study of cytotoxic CD8 clonotypes in ibrutinib-treated CLL. Produced via immunoSEQ multiplex PCR; TCRdb's table is partial and in-frame only. The data show around 70,000 clones, with approximately 80% seen just once and about 8% held by the top ten. Here the sequenced sample was PBMCs, taken at disease progression, from a patient treated with ibrutinib. The receptor set was obtained from a human donor with chronic lymphocytic leukemia.

This sequence joins TRBV30 and TRBJ1-5; TRBD1 agrees at 7 bases. The V gene end was trimmed by 6 bases and the J gene end by 4 bases; junction bases not matched to a gene: 12. Per the germline V gene, CDR1 is GTSNPN and CDR2 is SVGIG (reference sequence). CDR3 length equals 15 residues. CDR3 DNA sequence: TGTGCCTGTTCTCATCCGGGACAGCTGAATCAGCCCCAGCATTTT. This sequence encodes CACSHPGQLNQPQHF.

The chain recombines TRBV10-1 with TRBJ2-1; tentatively, D is TRBD1 (6 bases). Trimming pared 4 bases from V and 8 bases from J, leaving 12 bases between. The CDR3 consists of 13 residues. Germline assignment: CDR1 WNHNN and CDR2 SYGVQD (reference sequence). As DNA, the CDR3 is TGCGCCAGCAGTGGCAGGGGTGTCGATGAGCAGTTCTTC. It encodes CASSGRGVDEQFF.

The chain joins TRBV5-1 to TRBJ1-2, with no clear D. Germline V gene sequence: CDR1 SGHRS, CDR2 YFSETQ. There are 14 residues in the CDR3. V was trimmed by 1 base and J by 7 bases, leaving 14 bases between them. The CDR3: CASSLRAGPVGYTF. CDR3 coding DNA: TGCGCCAGCAGCTTGAGGGCAGGCCCGGTTGGCTACACCTTC.

J is TRBJ2-5 and V is TRBV6-1; D perhaps matches TRBD2 (6 bases). Trimming removed 0 bases from V and 5 bases from J, with 16 bases in between. Germline-derived CDR1 and CDR2 are MNHNS and SASEGT. The CDR3 runs 16 residues. The DNA for the CDR3 is TGTGCCAGCAGTGAAGCGGGTGGGGTACGGGGGGAGACCCAGTACTTC. This gives the protein CASSEAGGVRGETQYF.

The chain couples TRBV5-1 to TRBJ2-4; D unclear. Trimming took off 2 bases at V and 5 bases at J, with 8 bases between the two ends. Germline assignment: CDR1 SGHRS and CDR2 YFSETQ. The CDR3 totals 13 residues. The CDR3: CASSFKPENIQYF. In nucleotides, the CDR3 is TGCGCCAGCAGCTTTAAGCCAGAAAACATTCAGTACTTC.

The genes are TRBV13 and TRBJ1-3; possibly TRBD1 for D (5 bases). Deletions cut 6 bases from V and 2 bases from J, with 14 bases between. Germline CDR1 reads PRHDT; CDR2 reads FYEKMQ (reference sequence). CDR3 length: 15 amino acids. CDR3 coding DNA: TGTGCCAGCAGTCTAGGGAGGGGACCTGGAAACACCATATATTTT. The encoded protein is CASSLGRGPGNTIYF.

This clone was picked up a small number of times. The rearrangement links TRBV6-1 to TRBJ1-1; 7 bases are a match to TRBD1. Germline V gene lookup returns CDR1 MNHNS and CDR2 SASEGT. V dropped 5 bases and J dropped 1; count of bases not matched to a gene: 4. This CDR3 has 14 amino acids. The DNA of the CDR3 is TGTGCCAGCAGTTGGCGACAGGGGAACACTGAAGCTTTCTTT. The encoded protein is CASSWRQGNTEAFF.

The chain is built from TRBV5-6 and TRBJ2-7; TRBD1 aligns across 10 bases. Germline CDR1 is SGHDT and CDR2 is YYEEEE. The CDR3 covers 15 residues. V was clipped by 4 bases and J by 3 bases; unmatched bases: 7. CDR3 protein: CASSTGTGAFYEQYF. In DNA form, the CDR3 reads TGTGCCAGCAGCACTGGGACAGGGGCTTTCTACGAGCAGTACTTC.

This clone came up a few times. The chain joins TRBV19 to TRBJ2-5, with 9 bases identical to TRBD1. Germline-derived CDR1 and CDR2 are LNHDA and SQIVND (reference sequence). The V and J ends lost 3 bases and 2 bases, in that order; junction bases with no gene match: 13. This CDR3 has 18 residues. The CDR3 loop reads CASSILPSGTGIQETQYF. As DNA, the CDR3 is TGTGCCAGTAGTATTTTGCCTTCCGGGACAGGGATACAAGAGACCCAGTACTTC.

The chain has TRBV30 and TRBJ2-5; D may be TRBD1 or TRBD2 (6 bases each). Trimming left V 2 bases short and J 5 bases short, with 12 bases between. The CDR3 extends over 13 amino acids. Germline V gives CDR1 GTSNPN, CDR2 SVGIG (reference sequence). CDR3 region: CAWSWVGGETQYF. DNA of the CDR3: TGTGCCTGGAGTTGGGTAGGGGGGGAGACCCAGTACTTC.

This chain connects TRBV5-1 to TRBJ1-1; D unclear. The V end was cut by 0 bases, the J end by 1 base, with 7 bases between. CDR3 size: 14 residues. Germline loops: CDR1 SGHRS, CDR2 YFSETQ. The CDR3, as DNA: TGCGCCAGCAGCTTGGTGCCGGGGAACACTGAAGCTTTCTTT. Amino acid sequence: CASSLVPGNTEAFF.

This chain joins TRBV7-2 and TRBJ1-5; D ambiguous. The CDR3 spans 12 residues. Looked up from germline, CDR1 is SGHTA and CDR2 is FQGNSA. V was trimmed by 5 bases and J by 7 bases, leaving 9 bases between them. This CDR3 reads CASSHPGQPQHF. CDR3 coding DNA: TGTGCCAGCAGCCACCCGGGGCAGCCCCAGCATTTT.

The J gene is TRBJ2-2, the V gene TRBV4-2; TRBD1 might be the D (6 bases). CDR1 is LGHNA, CDR2 YNFKEQ, per germline. V shed 5 bases and J shed 5 bases, with 15 bases lying between them. The CDR3 is made up of 15 amino acids. The CDR3 region is CASSATDQGTGELFF. The CDR3, as DNA: TGTGCCAGCAGCGCAACCGACCAGGGGACCGGGGAGCTGTTTTTT.

This sequence joins TRBV7-8 and TRBJ1-2; 12 bases agree with TRBD1. The CDR3 is 17 amino acids. Germline V gives CDR1 SGHVS, CDR2 FQNEAQ. The V segment lost 0 bases and the J segment 4 bases; nucleotides outside the gene matches: 6. The chain's CDR3 is CASSLAWDRGRFYGYTF. The CDR3 nucleotides read TGTGCCAGCAGCTTAGCGTGGGACAGGGGGCGCTTCTATGGCTACACCTTC.

This clone was observed a single time. The rearrangement links TRBV19 to TRBJ1-2; weak D call: TRBD1 (5 bases). V lost 1 base and J 4 bases, leaving 7 bases between the germline ends. Per the germline V gene, CDR1 is LNHDA and CDR2 is SQIVND (reference sequence). The CDR3 runs 13 residues. In nucleotides, the CDR3 is TGTGCCAGTAGTATAGGGGGCCTCTATGGCTACACCTTC. Translated: CASSIGGLYGYTF.

This chain uses TRBV27 with TRBJ1-1, with D maybe TRBD1 (5 bases). The germline V gene has CDR1 MNHEY and CDR2 SMNVEV (reference sequence). Trimming left V 4 bases short and J 2 bases short, with 14 bases between. CDR3 size: 15 residues. CDR3 nucleotide sequence: TGTGCCAGCAGTTATCAGGGCGGGGGAAACACTGAAGCTTTCTTT. It is translated as CASSYQGGGNTEAFF.

The chain uses TRBV29-1 and TRBJ1-1; D uncertain. Germline CDR1 and CDR2: SQVTM and ANQGSEA. This CDR3 is built from 13 residues. V lost 1 base and J 1 base, leaving 7 bases between the germline ends. CDR3 sequence: CSVEVTENTEAFF. The CDR3 nucleotides are TGCAGCGTTGAAGTTACGGAGAACACTGAAGCTTTCTTT.

Notes on this clone: One junction end does not reproduce the germline sequence, and a read error may be involved. V gene TRBV7-2 combines with J gene TRBJ1-2; D remains ambiguous. This CDR3 contains 14 residues. Germline V lookup: CDR1 SGHTA, CDR2 FQGNSA. CDR3 sequence reads: CASSVARRWYGYTF. The CDR3 DNA is TGTGCCAGCAGCGTAGCCCGGCGGTGGTATGGCTACACCTTC.

Here the CDR3 DNA reads TGTGCCAGCAGTTCAGCGGGGGGAGATGAGAAGACCCAGTACTTC. Protein sequence: CASSSAGGDEKTQYF. V and J are TRBV6-5 and TRBJ2-5, with 9 bases identical to TRBD2. The V gene's germline CDR1 is MNHEY and CDR2 SVGAGI. The CDR3 extends over 15 amino acids. With V trimmed by 4 bases and J by 6 bases, 9 bases remained unmatched.

The V gene is TRBV6-6, the J gene TRBJ2-1; TRBD1 agrees at 10 bases. The CDR3 covers 14 residues. Germline lookup yields CDR1 MNHNY and CDR2 SVGAGI (reference sequence). The V gene end was trimmed by 8 bases and the J gene end by 7 bases; junction bases not matched to a gene: 8. The chain's CDR3 is CASQWTGGRNEQFF. DNA for the CDR3: TGTGCCAGCCAGTGGACAGGGGGTAGGAATGAGCAGTTCTTC.

This clone showed up just a few times. V is TRBV19 and J is TRBJ1-1, with a possible D match to TRBD1 (6 bases). This CDR3 region has 14 residues. Looked up from germline, CDR1 is LNHDA and CDR2 is SQIVND (reference sequence). The ends were cut back, 4 bases at V and 4 bases at J, with 13 bases in the middle. CDR3 region: CASSTKQGLTEAFF. CDR3 coding DNA: TGTGCCAGTAGTACCAAACAGGGACTCACTGAAGCTTTCTTT.

The chain carries TRBV10-3 and TRBJ1-2; D is undetermined. With 2 bases removed from V and 4 bases from J, the gap between germline ends came to 8 bases. This CDR3 comprises 13 residues. Germline assignment: CDR1 ENHRY and CDR2 SYGVKD. The CDR3 DNA sequence: TGTGCCATCAGTGAGGGGCGCGTCTATGGCTACACCTTC. Residues: CAISEGRVYGYTF.

The gene calls are TRBV15 and TRBJ1-5, with D unclear. V was shortened by 0 bases and J by 1 base, with 7 bases between the two germline ends. Germline lookup yields CDR1 LNHNV and CDR2 YYDKDF (reference sequence). The CDR3 contains 15 residues. The CDR3: CATSRDWVSNQPQHF. Written as DNA, the CDR3 is TGTGCCACCAGCAGAGATTGGGTAAGCAATCAGCCCCAGCATTTT.

This sequence joins TRBV30 and TRBJ2-7; 7 bases agree with TRBD1. V dropped 3 bases and J dropped 9; count of bases not matched to a gene: 14. Looked up from germline, CDR1 is GTSNPN and CDR2 is SVGIG (reference sequence). The CDR3 extends over 14 amino acids. CDR3 DNA: TGTGCCTGGAGCCGGGACAGCCCCAAGGCCACGCAGTACTTC. Its translation: CAWSRDSPKATQYF.

This clone was found a few times. This chain links TRBV28 with TRBJ1-2; D is unresolved. The V gene's germline CDR1 is MDHEN and CDR2 SYDVKM. Trimming removed 6 bases from V and 4 bases from J, with 9 bases in between. The CDR3 consists of 12 residues. The CDR3 loop reads CASSRLAYGYTF. The DNA of the CDR3 is TGTGCCAGCAGCCGCCTGGCCTATGGCTACACCTTC.

The V and J genes are TRBV5-1 and TRBJ1-4; TRBD1 might be the D (6 bases). Germline V CDR1 and CDR2: SGHRS, YFSETQ. This CDR3 contains 15 residues. The germline V and J ends were trimmed by 4 bases and 0 bases, with 10 bases remaining between them. CDR3 sequence (DNA): TGCGCCAGCAGCCCGGACAGTACAACTAATGAAAAACTGTTTTTT. It translates to CASSPDSTTNEKLFF.

V is TRBV9 and J is TRBJ2-3; D perhaps matches TRBD1 (7 bases). From germline, CDR1 is SGDLS and CDR2 YYNGEE. V lost 3 bases and J lost 0, with 17 bases in between. The CDR3 is 17 residues long. The CDR3 loop is CASSGGTAEASTDTQYF. CDR3 in DNA: TGTGCCAGCAGCGGCGGGACAGCTGAGGCTAGCACAGATACGCAGTATTTT.

This chain joins TRBV18 and TRBJ2-7, with a weak D call TRBD1 (6 bases). Germline loops: CDR1 KGHSH, CDR2 LQKENI. The V end was cut by 9 bases, the J end by 3 bases, with 15 bases between. CDR3 length equals 13 residues. Written as DNA, the CDR3 is TGTGCCAGTAGGGACACAATGGGCTACGAGCAGTACTTC. This codes for CASRDTMGYEQYF.

The chain has TRBV13 and TRBJ2-5, with 12 bases aligning to TRBD2. V gave up 5 bases and J gave up 4 bases; unmatched junction bases: 5. Germline V gene lookup returns CDR1 PRHDT and CDR2 FYEKMQ (reference sequence). The CDR3 loop spans 15 amino acids. The CDR3: CASSATSGSGETQYF. The CDR3 DNA follows: TGTGCCAGCAGCGCGACTAGCGGGAGTGGAGAGACCCAGTACTTC.